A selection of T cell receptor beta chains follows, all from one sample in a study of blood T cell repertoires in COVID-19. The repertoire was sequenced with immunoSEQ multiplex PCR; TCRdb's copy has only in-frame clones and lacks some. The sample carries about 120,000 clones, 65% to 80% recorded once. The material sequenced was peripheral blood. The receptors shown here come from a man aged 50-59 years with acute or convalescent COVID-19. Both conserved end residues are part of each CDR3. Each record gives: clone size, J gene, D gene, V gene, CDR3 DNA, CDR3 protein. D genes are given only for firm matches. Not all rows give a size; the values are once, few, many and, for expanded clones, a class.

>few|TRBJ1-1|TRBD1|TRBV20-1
TGCAGTGCTAGTAAAACAGGACAGGGGGACACTGAAGCTTTCTTT
CSASKTGQGDTEAFF
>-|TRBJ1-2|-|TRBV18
TGTGCCAGCTCACCAGAAATTTCACTAGGGGGGGCGAGAGGCTATGGCTACACCTTC
CASSPEISLGGARGYGYTF
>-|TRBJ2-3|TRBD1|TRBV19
TGTGCCAGTGCCCGGACAGGGGCTACAGATACGCAGTATTTT
CASARTGATDTQYF
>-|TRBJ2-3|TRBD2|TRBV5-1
TGCGCCAGCAGCCTGGGACTAGCGGGAGAAGATACGCAGTATTTT
CASSLGLAGEDTQYF
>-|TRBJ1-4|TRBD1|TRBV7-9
TGTGCCAGCAGCTACGGACAGGGTGAAAAACTGTTTTTT
CASSYGQGEKLFF
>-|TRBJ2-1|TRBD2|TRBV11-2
TGTGCCAGCAGCTTAGATCCCCCTGAGGTAGCGGGCCTGAATGAGCAGTTCTTC
CASSLDPPEVAGLNEQFF
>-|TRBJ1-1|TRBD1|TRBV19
TGTGCCAGTAGTGGACAGGGCCACACTGAAGCTTTCTTT
CASSGQGHTEAFF
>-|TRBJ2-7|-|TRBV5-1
TGCGCCAGCAGCTTGGGTGGTGGGTGGGAGTGCTACGAGCAGTACTTC
CASSLGGGWECYEQYF
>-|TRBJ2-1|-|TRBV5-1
TGCGCCAGCAGCTTTCAGGGCAATGAGCAGTTCTTC
CASSFQGNEQFF
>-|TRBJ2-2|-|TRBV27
TGTGCCAGCAGTTTATCAGCTGCCACTAACACCGGGGAGCTGTTTTTT
CASSLSAATNTGELFF
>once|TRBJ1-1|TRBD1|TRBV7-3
TGTGCCAGCAGTCAGACCGGGACAGGAGAAGCTTTCTTT
CASSQTGTGEAFF
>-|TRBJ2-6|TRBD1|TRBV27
TGTGCCAGCAAATTCCTTATCAGGGGGCGCACTGGGGCCAACGTCCTGACTTTC
CASKFLIRGRTGANVLTF
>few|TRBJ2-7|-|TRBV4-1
TGCGCCAGCAGCGCAAGCCCAGGGTATCCCTACGAGCAGTACTTC
CASSASPGYPYEQYF
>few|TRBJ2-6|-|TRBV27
TGTGCCAGCAGTTTATATCAGGGGCCGACGATCTCTGGGGCCAACGTCCTGACTTTC
CASSLYQGPTISGANVLTF
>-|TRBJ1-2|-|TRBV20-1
TGCAGTGCAAACGAAGAGGGCTACACCTTC
CSANEEGYTF
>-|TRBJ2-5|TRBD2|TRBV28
TGTGCCAGCAGTCCCGTAGCGGGAGGGGAGACCCAGTACTTC
CASSPVAGGETQYF
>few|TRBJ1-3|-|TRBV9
TGTGCCAGCAGCGTAGAGCATTCTGGAAACACCATATATTTT
CASSVEHSGNTIYF
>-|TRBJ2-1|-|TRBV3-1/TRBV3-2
TGTGCCAGCAGGAAGGGGGGGGTTTTTGAGCAGTTCTTC
CASRKGGVFEQFF
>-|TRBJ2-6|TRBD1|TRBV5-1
TGCGCCAGCAGCTCTAGAGGGGACAGGGCGAACTCTGGGGCCAACGTCCCGACTTTC
CASSSRGDRANSGANVPTF
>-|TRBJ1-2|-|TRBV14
TGTGCCAGCAGCCAAGGGGAGGGAGGAAGGCTCGGCTACACCTTC
CASSQGEGGRLGYTF
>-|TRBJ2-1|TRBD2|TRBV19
TGTGCCAGTAGTGCGCGGGGGAATGAGCAGTTCTTC
CASSARGNEQFF
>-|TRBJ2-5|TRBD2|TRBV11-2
TGTGCCAGCAGCTTATGGCGGATTAGCGGGTACCAAGAGACCCAGTACTTC
CASSLWRISGYQETQYF
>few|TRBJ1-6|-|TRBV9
TGTGCCAGCAGCGTAAGTGGGGGCCGGGGTAATTCACCCCTCCACTTT
CASSVSGGRGNSPLHF
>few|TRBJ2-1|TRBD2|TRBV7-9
TGTGCCAGCGAGGGGACTAGCGGGAGCAATGAGCAGTTCTTC
CASEGTSGSNEQFF
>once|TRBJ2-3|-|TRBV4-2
TGTGCCAGCAGCCAAGAGCCAGCGGAGTCCATTGTAGCTACGCAGTATTTT
CASSQEPAESIVATQYF
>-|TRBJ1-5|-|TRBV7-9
TGTGCCAGCAGCTTAGGGGGCCAGCAGCCCCAGCATTTT
CASSLGGQQPQHF
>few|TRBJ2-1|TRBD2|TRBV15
TGTGCCACCGGGAGCGGGAGGACGAATGAGCAGTTCTTC
CATGSGRTNEQFF
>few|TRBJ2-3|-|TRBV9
TGTGCCAGCAACAAGCGTACCAGCACAGATACGCAGTATTTT
CASNKRTSTDTQYF
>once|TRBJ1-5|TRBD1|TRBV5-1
TGCGCCAGCAGCTCTGGACAGGGACTTCAGAGGGAGCCCCAGCATTTT
CASSSGQGLQREPQHF
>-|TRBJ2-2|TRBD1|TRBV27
TGTGCCAGCAGCATGGGGTTCAGGGGGCGTCCCGGGGAGCTGTTTTTT
CASSMGFRGRPGELFF
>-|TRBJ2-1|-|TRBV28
TGTGCCAGCAGCTCAAATCCCGTGGGGGCTTACTACAATGAGCAGTTCTTC
CASSSNPVGAYYNEQFF
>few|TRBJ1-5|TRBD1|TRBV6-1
TGTGCCAGCAGTGATGGGACAGAAAATCAGCCCCAGCATTTT
CASSDGTENQPQHF
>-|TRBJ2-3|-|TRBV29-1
TGCAGCGTTGATTGGCTAGAATGGTATGGAGTAGATACGCAGTATTTT
CSVDWLEWYGVDTQYF
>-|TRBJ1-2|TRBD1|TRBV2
TGTGCCAGCAGTGCGACAGGGAGCTATGGCTACACCTTC
CASSATGSYGYTF
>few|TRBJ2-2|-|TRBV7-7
TGTGCTAGCAGAAAGGAGTCCGGGGAGCTGTTTTTT
CASRKESGELFF
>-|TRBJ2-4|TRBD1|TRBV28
TGTGCCAGCAGACCCGACAGGGGGCTGAACATTCAGTACTTC
CASRPDRGLNIQYF
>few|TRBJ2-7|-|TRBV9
TGTGCCAGCAGCGTAGGCGGGGATTCCTACGAGCAGTACTTC
CASSVGGDSYEQYF
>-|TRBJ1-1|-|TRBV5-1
TGCGCCAGCAGCTTGGCAGCAGGGATGAACACTGAAGCTTTCTTT
CASSLAAGMNTEAFF
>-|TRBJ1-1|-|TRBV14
TGTGCCAGCAGCCATCCAGACACCTTGCCCACTGAAGCTTTCTTT
CASSHPDTLPTEAFF
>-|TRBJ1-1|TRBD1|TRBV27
TGTGCCAGCAGTTGGGACAGCTTGAACACTGAAGCTTTCTTT
CASSWDSLNTEAFF
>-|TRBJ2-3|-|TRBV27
TGTGCCAGCAGTTTTGGGGGGATAACGCAGTATTTT
CASSFGGITQYF
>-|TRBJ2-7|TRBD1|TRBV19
TGTGCCAGTAGTTACGGACAGGGGGCGCACGAGCAGTACTTC
CASSYGQGAHEQYF
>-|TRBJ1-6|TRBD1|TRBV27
TGTGCCAGCAGTTTAATATCAGGGGGAGGCTATAATTCACCCCTCCACTTT
CASSLISGGGYNSPLHF
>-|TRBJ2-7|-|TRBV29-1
TGCAGCGTTGAAGGTCTCGGTTCCGAGCAGTACTTC
CSVEGLGSEQYF
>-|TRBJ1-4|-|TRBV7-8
TGTGCCAGCAGCCCCGCACACCTTAATGAAAAACTGTTTTTT
CASSPAHLNEKLFF
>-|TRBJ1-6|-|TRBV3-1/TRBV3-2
TGTGCCAGCAGCCAAAGTAGTAATTCACCCCTCCACTTT
CASSQSSNSPLHF
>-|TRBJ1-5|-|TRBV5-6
TGTGCCAGCAGCGAAGGACAGCCTTATAGCAATCAGCCCCAGCATTTT
CASSEGQPYSNQPQHF
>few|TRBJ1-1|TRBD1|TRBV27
TGTGCCAGCAGTAAAGGGACAGGGGGACACACTGAAGCTTTCTTT
CASSKGTGGHTEAFF
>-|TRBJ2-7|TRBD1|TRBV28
TGTGCCAGCAGTTTCCTCCGGACAGGGATCTACGAGCAGTACTTC
CASSFLRTGIYEQYF